The 14 T cell receptor beta chains below were found in one sample sequenced in a study of T cell changes during pregnancy in multiple sclerosis. Method: immunoSEQ multiplex PCR; TCRdb's copy keeps in-frame clones and lacks some. The sample contains tens of thousands of clones, roughly nine tenths of which appear only once. Sequenced material: CD4+ T cells from peripheral blood mononuclear cells, taken after pregnancy. These receptors all stem from a female donor with multiple sclerosis, enrolled in a pregnancy study.

V gene TRBV29-1 combines with J gene TRBJ2-5, with 9 bases that match TRBD2. Germline CDR1 reads SQVTM; CDR2 reads ANQGSEA. The J segment lost 3 bases and the V segment lost 6 bases, leaving 14 bases of the junction unmatched. This CDR3 is built from 16 residues. As DNA, the CDR3 is TGCAGCGTCCCATCGAGACTAGCGGAGTTAGAAGAGACCCAGTACTTC. It encodes CSVPSRLAELEETQYF.

The chain recombines TRBV5-4 with TRBJ2-1, with a possible D match to TRBD2 (6 bases). The CDR3 runs 14 residues. CDR1 is SGHNT, CDR2 YYREEE, per germline (reference sequence). V gave up 4 bases and J gave up 4 bases, with 12 bases separating them. The CDR3 coding sequence is TGTGCCAGCAGCCAACGGGCGGGGTACAATGAGCAGTTCTTC. Translated: CASSQRAGYNEQFF.

The chain couples TRBV5-5 to TRBJ2-1; 9 bases align to TRBD2. Looked up from germline, CDR1 is SGHKS and CDR2 is YYEKEE (reference sequence). The CDR3 loop spans 15 amino acids. V was pared by 0 bases and J by 8 bases, with 6 bases of the junction left unmatched. The DNA of the CDR3 is TGTGCCAGCAGCTTGGTACTAGCGGGTTTATATGAGCAGTTCTTC. This encodes CASSLVLAGLYEQFF.

The V and J genes are TRBV4-2 and TRBJ1-6; TRBD1 matches 8 bases. V was pared by 4 bases and J by 15 bases, with 14 bases of the junction left unmatched. The length of the CDR3 is 15 residues. Germline CDR1 LGHNA, CDR2 YNFKEQ. The CDR3 coding sequence is TGTGCCAGCAGCCCACTCCGGGACAGGCCAAGATACCTCCACTTT. Translated: CASSPLRDRPRYLHF.

V gene TRBV19 combines with J gene TRBJ2-2; TRBD1 might be the D (5 bases). CDR1 LNHDA and CDR2 SQIVND come from the germline V gene (reference sequence). The CDR3 contains 16 residues. V lost 0 bases, J lost 7 bases, and 15 bases lay in between. CDR3 sequence: CASSIDQQGRNGELFF. The CDR3 bases are TGTGCCAGTAGTATAGATCAGCAGGGTAGAAACGGGGAGCTGTTTTTT.

The chain links TRBV9 to TRBJ2-5, with D perhaps TRBD1 (5 bases). The V gene lost 0 bases and the J gene lost 3 bases, with 9 bases spanning the gap. There are 14 residues in the CDR3. Germline values: CDR1 SGDLS, CDR2 YYNGEE. CDR3 coding DNA: TGTGCCAGCAGCGTAGGGCGCAGGGAAGAGACCCAGTACTTC. Protein: CASSVGRREETQYF.

This clone has a handful of counts. This rearrangement joins TRBV9 to TRBJ2-1; TRBD2 aligns across 10 bases. The CDR3 is 17 residues long. The germline V gene encodes CDR1 SGDLS and CDR2 YYNGEE. Losses at the gene ends were 0 bases for V and 2 bases for J; bases not matched to a gene: 5. The CDR3 bases are TGTGCCAGCAGCGTAGCTACCGGGACTAGCGCCTACAATGAGCAGTTCTTC. Its translation: CASSVATGTSAYNEQFF. Full variable domain (remainder filled in from reference TRBV9 and TRBJ2-1): DSGVTQTPKHLITATGQRVTLRCSPRSGDLSVYWYQQSLDQGLQFLIQYYNGEERAKGNILERFSAQQFPDLHSELNLSSLELGDSALYFCASSVATGTSAYNEQFFGPGTRLTVL.

CDR3 in amino acids: CASTHGTGTNYGYTF. CDR3 DNA sequence: TGTGCCAGCACCCACGGGACAGGGACTAACTATGGCTACACCTTC. V is TRBV6-1 and J is TRBJ1-2, with TRBD1 matching over 9 bases. The CDR3 sequence is 15 residues long. The germline V gene has CDR1 MNHNS and CDR2 SASEGT. Losses at the gene ends were 7 bases for V and 0 bases for J; bases not matched to a gene: 6.

The gene calls are TRBV9 and TRBJ1-1, with 9 bases identical to TRBD1. The CDR3 covers 14 residues. Germline loops: CDR1 SGDLS, CDR2 YYNGEE. Trimming cost V 3 bases and J 2 bases; bases outside gene matches: 2. The CDR3 here is CASSEGQGNTEAFF. DNA for the CDR3: TGTGCCAGCAGCGAGGGACAGGGTAACACTGAAGCTTTCTTT.

The chain links TRBV7-3 to TRBJ1-6, with TRBD1 identical over 9 bases. This CDR3 has 15 amino acids. The junction had 2 bases not matched to a gene; V was cut back by 0 bases and J by 8 bases. Germline loops: CDR1 SGHTA, CDR2 FQGTGA. CDR3 region: CASSLTGQGYSPLHF. The CDR3, as DNA: TGTGCCAGCAGCTTAACGGGACAGGGCTATTCACCCCTCCACTTT. The full variable domain, with the rest looked up from reference TRBV7-3 and TRBJ1-6, is GAGVSQTPSNKVTEKGKYVELRCDPISGHTALYWYRQSLGQGPEFLIYFQGTGAADDSGLPNDRFFAVRPEGSVSTLKIQRTERGDSAVYLCASSLTGQGYSPLHFGNGTRLTVT.

A word on this clone: Other nucleotide sequences from this sample produce the same CDR3. The chain employs TRBV5-1 and TRBJ1-5; 8 bases match TRBD1. V shed 4 bases, J shed 2 bases, and the junction held 2 bases outside the gene matches. From germline, CDR1 is SGHRS and CDR2 YFSETQ. The CDR3 is 14 amino acids. Here the CDR3 reads CASSPGQGNQPQHF. The DNA of the CDR3 is TGCGCCAGCAGCCCGGGACAGGGCAATCAGCCCCAGCATTTT.

V is TRBV5-8 and J is TRBJ2-2; D is perhaps TRBD1 (5 bases). V was trimmed by 4 bases and J by 3 bases, leaving 22 bases between them. Germline V gene sequence: CDR1 SGHTS, CDR2 YDEGEE. The CDR3 consists of 18 residues. CDR3 protein: CASSPDRTRPLYTGELFF. The CDR3 region has the DNA TGTGCCAGCAGCCCGGATAGGACAAGGCCCTTGTACACCGGGGAGCTGTTTTTT.

The chain joins TRBV6-1 to TRBJ2-5; 7 positions match TRBD2. Germline V lookup: CDR1 MNHNS, CDR2 SASEGT. This CDR3 comprises 14 residues. V trimming: 3 bases; J trimming: 5 bases; junction bases outside the gene matches: 6. The chain's CDR3 is CASSDAGERETQYF. Written as DNA, the CDR3 is TGTGCCAGCAGTGATGCGGGAGAGAGGGAGACCCAGTACTTC.

This rearrangement joins TRBV28 to TRBJ1-6; 8 bases align to TRBD1. The J segment lost 8 bases and the V segment lost 2 bases, leaving 8 bases of the junction unmatched. Germline loops: CDR1 MDHEN, CDR2 SYDVKM. This CDR3 has 16 residues. CDR3 protein: CASSLGQGAMYSPLHF. The CDR3 DNA is TGTGCCAGCAGTTTAGGACAGGGTGCTATGTATTCACCCCTCCACTTT. The variable domain in full, with the rest retrieved from reference TRBV28 and TRBJ1-6, is DVKVTQSSRYLVKRTGEKVFLECVQDMDHENMFWYRQDPGLGLRLIYFSYDVKMKEKGDIPEGYSVSREKKERFSLILESASTNQTSMYLCASSLGQGAMYSPLHFGNGTRLTVT.